The 16 T cell receptor beta chains presented below share a single source sample, sequenced in a study of response to subunit inactivated influenza vaccine. In TCRdb, the RT-PCR reads were re-called with MiXCR into one record per CDR3 protein. This sample yields about 650,000 distinct CDR3 sequences, of which around 15% are seen a single time; 7.6% belongs to the top ten. Here the sequenced sample was PBMCs from blood, taken roughly 2 weeks before vaccination. The receptors come from a man aged 50 to 60 who received an inactivated influenza vaccine.

The CDR3: CASTLGTANTEAFF. CDR3 nucleotide sequence: TGCGCCAGCACCCTAGGGACAGCCAACACTGAAGCTTTCTTT. This chain joins TRBV5-1 and TRBJ1-1; 7 bases match TRBD1. The CDR3 is 14 residues long. V was clipped by 6 bases and J by 2 bases; unmatched bases: 7. Germline lookup yields CDR1 SGHRS and CDR2 YFSETQ.

This clonotype was picked up many times. The V gene is TRBV5-1, the J gene TRBJ1-4, with D possibly TRBD1 on 5 matching bases. This CDR3 spans 16 amino acids. CDR1 and CDR2 from the germline V gene are SGHRS and YFSETQ. V was cut by 3 bases and J by 4 bases, with 16 bases left in between. CDR3 DNA: TGCGCCAGCAGCTCGTTTCCGGGACGGCATAATGAAAAACTGTTTTTT. Amino acids: CASSSFPGRHNEKLFF.

This chain joins TRBV20-1 and TRBJ2-2; a possible D gene is TRBD2 (6 bases). This CDR3 comprises 13 residues. Germline CDR1 reads DFQATT; CDR2 reads SNEGSKA (reference sequence). Trimming pared 7 bases from V and 3 bases from J, leaving 12 bases between. The CDR3 loop is CSGQRVDTGELFF. The CDR3 DNA follows: TGCAGTGGCCAGCGGGTCGACACCGGGGAGCTGTTTTTT.

This clonotype showed up many times. The rearrangement joins TRBV10-3 to TRBJ2-7, with D possibly being TRBD1 (5 bases). Trimming removed 6 bases at V and 0 bases at J, with 9 bases between. CDR1 and CDR2 from the germline V gene are ENHRY and SYGVKD. This CDR3 is built from 13 residues. CDR3 sequence: CAIRGVPSYEQYF. In DNA, the CDR3 is TGTGCCATCAGAGGGGTTCCCTCCTACGAGCAGTACTTC.

This clonotype was counted many times. V and J are TRBV12-3 or TRBV12-4 and TRBJ2-2, with no clear D. Trimming pared 7 bases from V and 4 bases from J, leaving 16 bases between. The CDR3 length is 15 residues. Here the CDR3 reads CASKTWGVRTGELFF. DNA for the CDR3: TGTGCCAGCAAAACCTGGGGTGTTCGCACCGGGGAGCTGTTTTTT.

V is TRBV12-3 or TRBV12-4 and J is TRBJ2-2; TRBD2 might be the D (6 bases). This CDR3 has 16 amino acids. Trimming stripped 0 bases from V and 2 bases from J, with 10 bases between. The CDR3 reads CASSLARLENTGELFF. CDR3 nucleotides: TGTGCCAGCAGTTTAGCGAGACTAGAAAACACCGGGGAGCTGTTTTTT.

In its sample, this clonotype was seen a few times. The V and J genes are TRBV4-3 and TRBJ2-2; D unresolved. V was pared by 1 base and J by 6 bases, with 6 bases between. The CDR3 covers 13 residues. Looked up from germline, CDR1 is LGHNA and CDR2 is YSLEER. The CDR3, as DNA: TGCGCCAGCAGCCAAGGCGAGCCCGGGGAGCTGTTTTTT. Protein product: CASSQGEPGELFF.

This chain uses TRBV12-3 or TRBV12-4 with TRBJ2-3, with 13 bases identical to TRBD2. The trim removed 7 bases at V and 4 bases at J, leaving 5 bases unmatched. CDR3 length: 15 residues. The CDR3, as DNA: TGTGCCAGCACCGGACTAGCGGGAGTTTCAGATACGCAGTATTTT. It is translated as CASTGLAGVSDTQYF.

This clonotype was picked up many times. This chain joins TRBV20-1 and TRBJ1-1, with D unresolved. The CDR3 is 12 amino acids. The germline gives CDR1 DFQATT, CDR2 SNEGSKA (reference sequence). Trimming left V 5 bases short and J 0 bases short, with 7 bases between. CDR3 amino acids: CSAPFLNTEAFF. The CDR3, as DNA: TGCAGTGCTCCATTCTTGAACACTGAAGCTTTCTTT.

A few counts support this clonotype. The genes are TRBV20-1 and TRBJ1-2; no clear D gene. Deletions cut 0 bases from V and 2 bases from J, with 13 bases between. Per germline, CDR1 DFQATT and CDR2 SNEGSKA (reference sequence). This CDR3 comprises 15 residues. In DNA, the CDR3 is TGCAGTGCTAGAGACTCCGGGAGGCTCAACTATGGCTACACCTTC. Its translation is CSARDSGRLNYGYTF.

This clonotype appeared once. The V gene is TRBV12-3 or TRBV12-4, the J gene TRBJ2-5; a possible D gene is TRBD1 (6 bases). Trimming pared 8 bases from V and 5 bases from J, leaving 12 bases between. This CDR3 has 12 residues. CDR3 protein: CASGHRVETQYF. The DNA of the CDR3 is TGTGCCAGCGGGCACAGGGTGGAGACCCAGTACTTC.

The rearrangement links TRBV29-1 to TRBJ1-2; TRBD1 is a possible D gene (5 bases). The CDR3 is made up of 17 amino acids. Germline V gene sequence: CDR1 SQVTM, CDR2 ANQGSEA. V shed 2 bases and J shed 4 bases, with 23 bases lying between them. The CDR3 region is CSVELLIPFLGTYGYTF. The CDR3 region has the DNA TGCAGCGTTGAACTTCTAATCCCATTCTTGGGGACCTATGGCTACACCTTC.

This clonotype came up a few times. The J gene is TRBJ2-1, the V gene TRBV15; 10 bases agree with TRBD1. With 5 bases clipped from V and 8 bases from J, the junction kept 6 bases outside the gene matches. CDR3 length equals 14 residues. Germline V CDR1 and CDR2: LNHNV, YYDKDF (reference sequence). Here the CDR3 DNA reads TGTGCCACCAGCGGGGACAGGGGCCGGCATGAGCAGTTCTTC. Its translation is CATSGDRGRHEQFF.

The chain recombines TRBV3-1 with TRBJ2-2, with D unclear. This CDR3 spans 14 amino acids. Trimming left V 5 bases short and J 1 base short, with 8 bases between. Germline CDR1 LGHDT, CDR2 YNNKEL (reference sequence). CDR3 protein: CASSLKGNTGELFF. Written as DNA, the CDR3 is TGTGCCAGCAGCTTAAAGGGGAACACCGGGGAGCTGTTTTTT.

This clonotype was seen a handful of times. This rearrangement joins TRBV7-9 to TRBJ2-3; 7 bases are shared with TRBD2. This CDR3 is 17 amino acids long. With V trimmed by 1 base and J by 4 bases, 11 bases remained unmatched. The V gene's germline CDR1 is SEHNR and CDR2 FQNEAQ (reference sequence). The CDR3 DNA reads TGTGCCAGCAGCTTAGTAGGGTCTAGCGGATTCGCAGATACGCAGTATTTT. Its protein is CASSLVGSSGFADTQYF.

This clonotype showed up just a few times. The V gene is TRBV20-1, the J gene TRBJ1-5; unclear D gene. Looked up from germline, CDR1 is DFQATT and CDR2 is SNEGSKA (reference sequence). The CDR3 sequence is 14 residues long. V was trimmed by 1 base and J by 4 bases, leaving 11 bases between them. The chain's CDR3 is CSARAPTTNQPQHF. The CDR3 DNA follows: TGCAGTGCTAGAGCGCCCACTACGAATCAGCCCCAGCATTTT.